The T cell receptor (beta chain) described here comes from a study of T-cell memory formation after mild COVID-19 (dated by TCRdb to the early 2020s). With respect to the entire study: TCR sequence clusters from the two donors were found to be largely donor specific. In two donors, T-cell clones that expanded and contracted after mild COVID-19 were followed by sequencing TCRalpha and TCRbeta repertoires longitudinally. The cohort was made up of two young adult volunteers, one female and one male, who were previously healthy.

Ficoll-Paque density gradient centrifugation was the method used to isolate PBMCs. From cysteine to phenylalanine, the CDR3 is 13 amino acids long. The DNA shown is the 39-base CDR3, in frame from base 1. V is cut by 0 bases and J by 2 bases, and the space between the germline ends is 4 bases. For CDR1 and CDR2, the germline V gene lists KGHSH and LQKENI. The instrument was an Illumina NovaSeq 6000. Using 5'RACE with constant-segment primers, TCRalpha and TCRbeta cDNA libraries were constructed, with sample barcodes and unique molecular identifiers added in the process. RNA was extracted from every sample with Trizol reagent. Libraries were amplified in two PCR steps, with a second sample barcode and Illumina TruSeq adapters added in the second step. Libraries were sequenced on an Illumina NovaSeq with 2 x 150 bp paired-end reads. Per the original workflow: The reads were demultiplexed and collapsed into UMI-guided consensus sequences using migec v1.2.7. With mixcr v2.1.11, UMI consensuses were aligned to TRA and TRB V and J templates and assembled into clonotypes. A clonotype was counted as expanded or contracted only when both edgeR and NoisET called the clonotype significant, with the noise models trained on biological replicates. For edgeR calls, a false discovery rate-adjusted p below 0.01 and a log2 fold-change threshold of 1 were applied. As an exploratory analysis of dynamics, max-normalized trajectories of the 1000 most abundant clonotypes were examined by PCA with hierarchical clustering. Each responding clone was given a CD4 or CD8 phenotype based on the CD4+ and CD8+ repertoires, which had been sequenced separately. TCRdb took the public reads, trimmed them with fastp at Q25, ran MiXCR for clone calling and kept in-frame beta chains. Rows with one shared CDR3 protein collapse into an entry with the most common genes and DNA. For this entry, the V and J calls and clone size follow TCRdb and not the study's own pipeline. Present in this sample are some 250,000 distinct CDR3 sequences, approximately 10% of which were seen just once. The biggest ten clones account for roughly a fifth of the sample.

With regard to this clonotype: Its antigen remains unidentified. Per-nucleotide qualities are absent, and no much larger clonotype sits a single base away.

Overall results and qualifications from the work: The study covered only a couple of mild cases, and larger cohorts including severe cases with pre-infection samples were considered necessary. Contracting CD4+ clones turned up mainly in the CM and EM memory subsets, whereas EMRA was where CD8+ clones were enriched. From day 15 to 85, contracting clones showed balanced CD4/CD8 phenotypes, whereas a second wave of clones that expanded from day 15 to 37 leaned towards CD4+. Some responding clones were found in pre-infection memory, which suggests that pre-existing cross-reactive memory T cells took part in the SARS-CoV-2 response. SARS-CoV-2 specificity was not confirmed for the second-wave clones peaking on day 37.

The sequence joins TRBV18 to TRBJ2-5, with the D gene call left open. The specimen sequenced was PBMCs or a T cell subset sorted from them (not recorded which). The sequence came from a man between 18 and 29 years old who had mild COVID-19 (a few samples of this study predate the infection). The sample titles of this study are shuffled in the database, so cell type and time point are left out; the donor was told from shared clones. The DNA reads TGTGCCAGCTCACCACCCCCACAAGAGACCCAGTACTTC. Translated, this is CASSPPPQETQYF.